This T cell receptor beta chain was sequenced during a study of T-cell reconstitution after alpha-beta-depleted transplantation in children. A library of TCRbeta sequences, prepared with unique molecular identifiers, was generated. TCRdb called the PCR reads again in MiXCR, with one record for every CDR3 protein. The table includes about 610,000 distinct CDR3 sequences, under 12% detected once. This clonotype appeared many times. V lost 3 bases to trimming and J lost 2 bases; unmatched junction nucleotides: 4. This CDR3 contains 15 residues. Germline V gene lookup returns CDR1 MDHEN and CDR2 SYDVKM. This chain uses TRBV28 with TRBJ2-3, with 8 bases that match TRBD2. Sample: PBMCs from the stem cell graft donor, taken from the stem cell graft. The source is a human donor who donated a stem cell graft to a child with acute myeloid leukemia. The CDR3 region is CASSFWTSSTDTQYF. The CDR3 DNA sequence: TGTGCCAGCAGTTTTTGGACTAGCTCCACAGATACGCAGTATTTT.